This TCR beta chain was sequenced in a study of blood T cell repertoires in COVID-19. Study background: From T cells, B-cell-depleted T cells, or PBMCs came the material, which was cDNA or gDNA.

Germline loops: CDR1 SEHNR, CDR2 FQNEAQ (reference sequence). V was pared by 5 bases and J by 6 bases, with 5 bases of the junction left unmatched. CDR3 size: 15 residues. Original data processing: Amplifying reference gene primers gave estimates of nucleated cell counts. The data were produced by immunoSEQ multiplex PCR, yet TCRdb's version contains in-frame clones alone and is incomplete. That table is the source of V, J and clone size, and D and trimming were worked out from the DNA. The sample holds 100,000 to 150,000 clones; around two thirds are singletons and the top ten take roughly 2%. The rearrangement joins TRBV7-9 to TRBJ2-1; 12 bases match TRBD2. This clonotype was sampled from a woman aged 65 to 85 with acute or convalescent COVID-19. The sequenced material came from peripheral blood. The CDR3 sequence is CASSTTSGGRNEQFF. CDR3 in DNA: TGTGCCAGCAGCACCACTAGCGGGGGGCGCAATGAGCAGTTCTTC.